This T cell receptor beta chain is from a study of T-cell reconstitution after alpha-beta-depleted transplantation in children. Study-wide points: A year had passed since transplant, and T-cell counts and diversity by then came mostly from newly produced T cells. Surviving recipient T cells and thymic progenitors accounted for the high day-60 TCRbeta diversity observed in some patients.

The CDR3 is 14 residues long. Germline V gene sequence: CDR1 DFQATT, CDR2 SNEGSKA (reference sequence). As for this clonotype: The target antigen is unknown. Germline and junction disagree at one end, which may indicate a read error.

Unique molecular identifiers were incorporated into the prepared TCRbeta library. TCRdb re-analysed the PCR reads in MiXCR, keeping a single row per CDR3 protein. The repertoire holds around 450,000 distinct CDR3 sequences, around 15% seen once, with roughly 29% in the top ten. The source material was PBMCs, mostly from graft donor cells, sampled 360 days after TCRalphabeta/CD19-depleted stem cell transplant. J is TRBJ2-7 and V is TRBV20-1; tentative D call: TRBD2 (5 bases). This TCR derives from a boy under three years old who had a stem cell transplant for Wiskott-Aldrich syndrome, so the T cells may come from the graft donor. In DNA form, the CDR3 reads TGTAGTGCTAAGGCCCCGACCGGAGGAAACGAGCAGTACTTC. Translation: CSAKAPTGGNEQYF.